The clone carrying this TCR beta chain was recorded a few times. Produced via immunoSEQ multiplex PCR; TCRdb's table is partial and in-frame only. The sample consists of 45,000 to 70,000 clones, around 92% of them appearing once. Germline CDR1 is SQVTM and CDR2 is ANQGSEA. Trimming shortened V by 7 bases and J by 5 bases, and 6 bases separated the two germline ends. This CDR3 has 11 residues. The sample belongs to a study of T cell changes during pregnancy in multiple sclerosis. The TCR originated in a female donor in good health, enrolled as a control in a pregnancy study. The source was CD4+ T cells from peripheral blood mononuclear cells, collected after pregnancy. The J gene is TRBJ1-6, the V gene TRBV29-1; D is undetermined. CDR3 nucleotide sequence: TGCAGCGCCGGGGATAATTCACCCCTCCACTTT. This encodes CSAGDNSPLHF.